The 12 T cell receptor beta chains below were found in one sample sequenced in a study of long-term antiretroviral therapy in people with HIV. The run of the v3.0 immunoSEQ assay was at survey level. Method: immunoSEQ multiplex PCR; TCRdb's copy keeps in-frame clones and lacks some. Of around 18,000 clones listed, around 91% are singletons. The source was unsorted PBMCs, collected 3 years after starting antiretroviral therapy. These receptors originate from a man in his forties or fifties with HIV.

The V gene is TRBV30, the J gene TRBJ2-2; tentatively, D is TRBD2 (6 bases). The CDR3 is made up of 12 amino acids. The ends were cut back, 3 bases at V and 6 bases at J, with 8 bases in the middle. In germline, CDR1 is GTSNPN, CDR2 SVGIG (reference sequence). The CDR3 loop reads CAWSGGSGELFF. The CDR3, as DNA: TGTGCCTGGAGCGGGGGTTCCGGGGAGCTGTTTTTT.

The V gene is TRBV25-1, the J gene TRBJ1-4, with D possibly being TRBD1 (6 bases). Germline-derived CDR1 and CDR2 are MGHDK and SYGVNS. The CDR3 has 12 amino acids. The V and J ends lost 5 bases and 7 bases respectively, with 8 bases between them. This CDR3 is CASSLGGEKLFF. As DNA, the CDR3 is TGTGCCAGCAGTCTAGGGGGTGAAAAACTGTTTTTT.

The rearrangement uses TRBV9 and TRBJ2-5, with a tentative D call TRBD2 (7 bases). Germline loops: CDR1 SGDLS, CDR2 YYNGEE. The CDR3 is 14 amino acids. V was trimmed by 0 bases and J by 4 bases, leaving 10 bases between them. This CDR3 is CASSVAGGPETQYF. DNA of the CDR3: TGTGCCAGCAGCGTAGCGGGGGGCCCAGAGACCCAGTACTTC. Drawing the rest from reference TRBV9 and TRBJ2-5, the complete variable domain is DSGVTQTPKHLITATGQRVTLRCSPRSGDLSVYWYQQSLDQGLQFLIQYYNGEERAKGNILERFSAQQFPDLHSELNLSSLELGDSALYFCASSVAGGPETQYFGPGTRLLVL.

This clone was recorded once. The J gene is TRBJ2-3, the V gene TRBV6-6; TRBD2 is a possible D gene (5 bases). The CDR3 runs 15 residues. The V gene's germline CDR1 is MNHNY and CDR2 SVGAGI (reference sequence). The ends were cut back, 3 bases at V and 1 base at J, with 11 bases in the middle. DNA for the CDR3: TGTGCCAGCAGTTATGCGGGCCTCCGCACAGATACGCAGTATTTT. Its protein is CASSYAGLRTDTQYF.

The chain carries TRBV7-7 and TRBJ2-1, with TRBD2 as a possible D gene (6 bases). The CDR3 consists of 14 residues. Germline CDR1 SSHAT, CDR2 FNYEAQ (reference sequence). V shed 0 bases and J shed 8 bases, with 11 bases lying between them. CDR3 nucleotides: TGTGCCAGCAGCTTAGCCCCGTGGGGGGATGAGCAGTTCTTC. This gives the protein CASSLAPWGDEQFF.

The chain uses TRBV10-1 and TRBJ2-1, with 8 bases aligning to TRBD1. CDR3 length equals 15 residues. CDR1 WNHNN and CDR2 SYGVQD come from the germline V gene (reference sequence). The J segment lost 4 bases and the V segment lost 2 bases, leaving 4 bases of the junction unmatched. The CDR3 here is CASSEGRTGYNEQFF. The CDR3 DNA follows: TGCGCCAGCAGTGAGGGCCGGACAGGGTACAATGAGCAGTTCTTC.

This chain uses TRBV10-1 with TRBJ2-7; either TRBD1 or TRBD2 may fit D (5 bases each). CDR3 length: 14 amino acids. Looked up from germline, CDR1 is WNHNN and CDR2 is SYGVQD (reference sequence). V was pared by 3 bases and J by 2 bases, with 11 bases between. CDR3: CASSDPGLPYEQYF. The DNA of the CDR3 is TGCGCCAGCAGTGATCCGGGGCTCCCCTACGAGCAGTACTTC.

This clone came up once. This chain joins TRBV18 and TRBJ2-3; D is undetermined. The CDR3 covers 14 residues. Trimming pared 4 bases from V and 0 bases from J, leaving 8 bases between. Germline-derived CDR1 and CDR2 are KGHSH and LQKENI. CDR3 sequence reads: CASSLGFSTDTQYF. CDR3 in DNA: TGTGCCAGCTCACTTGGGTTCAGCACAGATACGCAGTATTTT. Full variable domain (missing parts from reference TRBV18 and TRBJ2-3): NAGVMQNPRHLVRRRGQEARLRCSPMKGHSHVYWYRQLPEEGLKFMVYLQKENIIDESGMPKERFSAEFPKEGPSILRIQQVVRGDSAAYFCASSLGFSTDTQYFGPGTRLTVL.

The rearrangement joins TRBV5-4 to TRBJ2-7, with TRBD2 identical over 9 bases. V trimming: 1 base; J trimming: 5 bases; junction bases outside the gene matches: 7. The CDR3 is 15 residues long. Germline CDR1 is SGHNT and CDR2 is YYREEE (reference sequence). The chain's CDR3 is CASSLWLAGYDEQYF. CDR3 DNA sequence: TGTGCCAGCAGCTTGTGGCTAGCGGGGTACGACGAGCAGTACTTC.

The rearrangement uses TRBV2 and TRBJ1-1; no clear D gene. V gave up 6 bases and J gave up 5 bases, with 13 bases separating them. From germline, CDR1 is SNHLY and CDR2 FYNNEI. This CDR3 has 13 residues. Here the CDR3 reads CASSASQTTEAFF. In DNA, the CDR3 is TGTGCCAGCAGCGCCTCCCAGACTACTGAAGCTTTCTTT.

V and J are TRBV6-1 and TRBJ2-1, with D tentatively TRBD1 (7 bases). This CDR3 spans 13 amino acids. Trimming shortened V by 10 bases and J by 7 bases, and 17 bases separated the two germline ends. The V gene's germline CDR1 is MNHNS and CDR2 SASEGT. CDR3 amino acids: CATRGTAENEQFF. In DNA, the CDR3 is TGTGCCACCCGCGGGACAGCAGAAAATGAGCAGTTCTTC.

The V call is TRBV14, the J call TRBJ1-2; a possible D gene is TRBD1 (5 bases). V was trimmed by 1 base and J by 4 bases, leaving 10 bases between them. Germline CDR1 and CDR2: SGHDN and FVKESK. CDR3 size: 14 residues. CDR3 residues: CASSQGGSGYGYTF. The CDR3 bases are TGTGCCAGCAGCCAAGGGGGCTCAGGCTATGGCTACACCTTC.